This T cell receptor (beta chain) was obtained from a study of control samples from healthy donors and cancer patients. Between the trimmed V and J ends, which lost 6 bases and 8 bases, there was a span of 16 bases. Germline V gene lookup returns CDR1 MNHEY and CDR2 SMNVEV (reference sequence). The CDR3 extends over 13 amino acids. Profiling relied on immunoSEQ multiplex PCR, and the TCRdb table lists in-frame clones only, not all of them. Among fewer than 200,000 clones listed, 93% were seen once. This clone appeared a single time. The source of this sequence is a woman aged 60-70 years in good health. Sequencing was done on a sample of blood. V gene TRBV27 combines with J gene TRBJ1-1; D remains unclear. CDR3 region: CASSLWEGAEAFF. The CDR3 nucleotides read TGTGCCAGCAGCCTATGGGAAGGTGCAGAAGCTTTCTTT.